Below, 24 T cell receptor beta chains from the same sample are listed, as sequenced in a study of tumor and adjacent non-tumor tissue in lung cancer. A modified ARM-PCR protocol with three rounds of nested PCR amplified TCRbeta. TCRdb ran MiXCR on the multiplex PCR reads and lists one entry per CDR3 protein. The sample has over 100,000 distinct CDR3 sequences, about 64% seen once. This sample's RNA came from whole unsorted tissue. More than 3 cm separated this lung sample from the edge of the tumor. The specimen sequenced was distant non-tumor lung tissue. All receptors derive from a man in his 60s with non-small cell lung cancer.

The rearrangement joins TRBV20-1 to TRBJ1-2; D unresolved. This CDR3 contains 13 residues. Trimming took 7 bases from V and 2 from J, leaving 14 bases between them. CDR1 DFQATT and CDR2 SNEGSKA come from the germline V gene (reference sequence). The CDR3 loop reads CSVSLTSNYGYTF. CDR3 nucleotide sequence: TGCAGTGTAAGTTTGACCTCAAACTATGGCTACACCTTC.

With regard to this clonotype: Mismatch with germline at one junction end may stem from a read error. The CDR3 coding sequence is TGTTCCAGCAGCCAAGGTTCCTACAATGAGCAGTTCTTC. As protein: CSSSQGSYNEQFF. This chain links TRBV4-2 with TRBJ2-1; no definite D call. Germline values: CDR1 LGHNA, CDR2 YNFKEQ. There are 13 residues in the CDR3.

On this clonotype itself: A junction boundary mismatches the germline segment, possibly from a read error. The chain joins TRBV29-1 to TRBJ2-1; no definite D call. The CDR3 contains 11 residues. Germline V gives CDR1 SQVTM, CDR2 ANQGSEA. As DNA, the CDR3 is TGCATCGGGTGGATTGACAATGAACAGTTCTTC. Translation: CIGWIDNEQFF.

About this clonotype: A junction end diverges from the germline sequence, so it may reflect a read error. The rearrangement links TRBV7-8 to TRBJ2-7; D call uncertain. Germline V CDR1 and CDR2: SGHVS, FQNEAQ. The CDR3 loop spans 14 amino acids. The CDR3 DNA reads TGTGCCAGCAGCCCCCTGACGGTGCCCTATGAGCAGTACTTC. Residues: CASSPLTVPYEQYF. The whole variable domain, remainder taken from reference TRBV7-8 and TRBJ2-7, is GAGVSQSPRYKVAKRGQDVALRCDPISGHVSLFWYQQALGQGPEFLTYFQNEAQLDKSGLPSDRFFAERPEGSVSTLKIQRTQQEDSAVYLCASSPLTVPYEQYFGPGTRLTVT.

This clonotype showed up many times. The J gene is TRBJ2-3, the V gene TRBV11-2, with D hard to call. The CDR3 runs 14 residues. Germline V gene lookup returns CDR1 SGHAT and CDR2 FQNNGV. V was clipped by 5 bases and J by 1 base, with 10 bases between them. The CDR3 nucleotides read TGTGCCAGCAGCGGGTTTCAGGGCACAGATACGCAGTATTTT. It yields the protein CASSGFQGTDTQYF.

To note about this clonotype: Just one base apart from a much larger clone, this may be a read error. This chain connects TRBV12-3 or TRBV12-4 to TRBJ1-5, with 7 positions matching TRBD1. Unmatched junction bases numbered 6, after V lost 5 bases and J lost 2 bases. The CDR3 totals 15 residues. The chain's CDR3 is CASSRRGPGNQPQHF. Written as DNA, the CDR3 is TGTGCCAGCAGTAGGAGGGGGCCTGGCAATCAGCCCCAGCATTTT.

This clonotype was counted ten times or more. The genes are TRBV7-9 and TRBJ1-2; TRBD1 matches 7 bases. The trim removed 5 bases at V and 0 bases at J, leaving 3 bases unmatched. Germline V gene data show CDR1 as SEHNR and CDR2 as FQNEAQ (reference sequence). The length of the CDR3 is 14 residues. CDR3 sequence (DNA): TGTGCCAGCAGCAGGGACAGCTCTAACTATGGCTACACCTTC. Protein product: CASSRDSSNYGYTF.

Turning to this clonotype: Germline is not matched at one junction end, which may reflect a read error. The rearrangement uses TRBV5-1 and TRBJ2-2, with D possibly TRBD2 on 6 matching bases. The germline V gene encodes CDR1 SGHRS and CDR2 YFSETQ. This CDR3 spans 15 amino acids. The CDR3 sequence is CVSSLGRETTGEPFF. The CDR3 nucleotides are TGCGTCAGCAGCTTGGGGCGGGAAACCACCGGGGAGCCGTTTTTT.

This clonotype was counted ten times or more. The chain joins TRBV5-1 to TRBJ2-2; 14 bases align to TRBD2. V trimming: 4 bases; J trimming: 6 bases; junction bases outside the gene matches: 5. This CDR3 is built from 16 residues. Germline V gives CDR1 SGHRS, CDR2 YFSETQ. The CDR3: CASSGTSGRTAGELFF. In DNA, the CDR3 is TGCGCCAGCAGCGGGACTAGCGGGAGAACTGCCGGGGAGCTGTTTTTT.

As concerns this clonotype: This may come from a read error, since a much larger clone is one base off. The J gene is TRBJ2-2, the V gene TRBV5-5; D could derive from TRBD1 or TRBD2 (6 bases each). CDR3 length: 14 residues. Germline V lookup: CDR1 SGHKS, CDR2 YYEKEE (reference sequence). The CDR3 DNA reads TGTACCAGCAGCTGGGGGGCGGGCACCGGGGAGCTGTTTTTT. Translation: CTSSWGAGTGELFF.

A word on this clonotype: A junction end diverges from the germline sequence, so it may reflect a read error. The rearrangement uses TRBV10-2 and TRBJ1-5; D is unclear. Germline lookup yields CDR1 WSHSY and CDR2 SAAADI. This CDR3 is built from 14 residues. The CDR3 nucleotides are TGTGCCAGCAGTGAGTCGAGCGGGATCCAGCCCCAGCATTTT. Amino acid sequence: CASSESSGIQPQHF.

Ten or more counts support this clonotype. The J gene is TRBJ1-4, the V gene TRBV5-4, with 7 bases aligning to TRBD1. Germline CDR1 reads SGHNT; CDR2 reads YYREEE (reference sequence). This CDR3 has 14 residues. Trimming cost V 4 bases and J 8 bases; bases outside gene matches: 8. This CDR3 is CASSVRQGGEKLFF. The CDR3 bases are TGTGCCAGCAGCGTTCGACAGGGAGGGGAAAAACTGTTTTTT.

The CDR3 region is CASSRTGATGDEQFF. DNA of the CDR3: TGTGCCAGCAGCCGCACAGGGGCCACCGGGGATGAGCAGTTCTTC. This chain links TRBV7-9 with TRBJ2-1, with 7 bases identical to TRBD1. CDR1 and CDR2 from the germline V gene are SEHNR and FQNEAQ (reference sequence). The CDR3 runs to 15 residues. Trimming took 5 bases from V and 8 from J; bases not matched to a gene: 12. Together with reference TRBV7-9 and TRBJ2-1, the CDR3 gives the full variable domain: DTGVSQNPRHKITKRGQNVTFRCDPISEHNRLYWYRQTLGQGPEFLTYFQNEAQLEKSRLLSDRFSAERPKGSFSTLEIQRTEQGDSAMYLCASSRTGATGDEQFFGPGTRLTVL.

A remark on this clonotype: Germline and junction disagree at one end, which may indicate a read error. The chain joins TRBV11-3 to TRBJ2-7; maybe TRBD2 (5 bases). Germline V CDR1 and CDR2: SGHNT, YENEEA. This CDR3 spans 14 amino acids. The CDR3 protein is CTSSIPIRGGEQYF. CDR3 in DNA: TGTACCAGCAGCATACCAATTCGGGGTGGCGAGCAGTACTTC.

At least ten counts were recorded for this clonotype. The chain is built from TRBV5-4 and TRBJ2-1; the D gene is possibly TRBD2 (5 bases). The CDR3 runs 13 residues. Germline lookup yields CDR1 SGHNT and CDR2 YYREEE (reference sequence). The V gene lost 0 bases and the J gene lost 9 bases, with 10 bases spanning the gap. CDR3 sequence reads: CASSLEYAGEQFF. The CDR3 coding sequence is TGTGCCAGCAGCTTGGAATATGCGGGTGAGCAGTTCTTC.

This chain joins TRBV6-1 and TRBJ1-5; D is possibly TRBD1 (5 bases). The CDR3 runs 17 residues. Trimming removed 1 base from V and 13 bases from J, with 26 bases in between. The germline V gene has CDR1 MNHNS and CDR2 SASEGT. CDR3 residues: CASSEEWGRVTYQTQHF. The DNA of the CDR3 is TGTGCCAGCAGTGAAGAGTGGGGGAGGGTGACTTATCAGACTCAGCATTTT.

With regard to this clonotype: One junction end does not reproduce the germline sequence, and a read error may be involved. The chain joins TRBV11-1 to TRBJ1-1; no clear D gene. In germline, CDR1 is SGHAT, CDR2 FQDESV (reference sequence). The CDR3 covers 14 residues. CDR3 residues: CASSLSAGETEVFF. The DNA of the CDR3 is TGTGCCAGCAGTTTATCAGCGGGCGAGACTGAAGTTTTCTTT.

Comments on this clonotype: The CDR3 ends on some other residue instead of the conserved phenylalanine or tryptophan, so this is likely a read error. The DNA is omitted, as the CDR3 cannot be located on it reliably, and the CDR3 follows TCRdb's listing. The rearrangement uses TRBV21-1 and TRBJ2-5; the table's D call, TRBD1, was not checked against the DNA. TRBV21-1 is listed as a pseudogene. The CDR3 has 13 amino acids, counting both end residues. The CDR3: CASTIQDQETQYL.

This clonotype was seen ten or more times. The chain couples TRBV6-2 or TRBV6-3 to TRBJ1-6; D not certain. V lost 2 bases, J lost 7 bases, and 9 bases lay in between. The CDR3 length is 14 residues. In germline, CDR1 is MNHEY, CDR2 SVGEGT. This chain's CDR3 is CASSYNAENSPLHF. CDR3 DNA: TGTGCCAGCAGTTACAACGCGGAAAATTCACCCCTCCACTTT.

This clonotype was counted between two and nine times. A much more abundant neighbour one base away suggests this may be a read error. This sequence joins TRBV4-2 and TRBJ2-1; 8 bases are a match to TRBD2. This CDR3 is built from 17 residues. Germline V CDR1 and CDR2: LGHNA, YNFKEQ. The CDR3 loop is CTSSHDPAGTSVNEQFF. The CDR3, as DNA: TGTACCAGCAGCCACGACCCCGCCGGGACTAGTGTAAATGAGCAGTTCTTC.

In regard to this clonotype: This may stem from a read error, because a much larger clone lies one nucleotide away. The rearrangement uses TRBV6-5 and TRBJ1-2, with 7 positions matching TRBD1. There are 12 residues in the CDR3. The V gene's germline CDR1 is MNHEY and CDR2 SVGAGI. CDR3 sequence (DNA): TGTGTCAGCAGTACAGGGGATCGTGGCTACACCTTC. It specifies CVSSTGDRGYTF.

This clonotype was detected ten times or more. This chain links TRBV5-5 with TRBJ2-2; D might be TRBD1 (6 bases). The CDR3 has 19 amino acids. CDR1 is SGHKS and CDR2 is YYEKEE in the germline V gene (reference sequence). V dropped 4 bases and J dropped 0 bases, with 22 bases sitting between them. CDR3 in amino acids: CASSPHRQGLFANTGELFF. As DNA, the CDR3 is TGTGCCAGCAGCCCCCACCGCCAGGGGTTGTTTGCGAACACCGGGGAGCTGTTTTTT.

About this clonotype: One end of the junction does not line up with germline, which may come from a read error. The rearrangement uses TRBV4-1 and TRBJ2-1, with 13 nucleotides matching TRBD2. This CDR3 is 16 amino acids long. Germline V CDR1 and CDR2: MGHRA, YSYEKL. CDR3 nucleotides: TGCGCCAGCAGCCAAGATTGGACTAGCGGGAGACGTGAACAGCTCTTC. Amino acids: CASSQDWTSGRREQLF.

This clonotype was observed at least ten times. The rearrangement joins TRBV5-4 to TRBJ2-6; D is unclear. CDR3 length: 15 amino acids. The germline gives CDR1 SGHNT, CDR2 YYREEE (reference sequence). Trimming stripped 0 bases from V and 0 bases from J, with 4 bases between. The CDR3 is CASSLEDSGANVLTF. Written as DNA, the CDR3 is TGTGCCAGCAGCTTGGAGGACTCTGGGGCCAACGTCCTGACTTTC.